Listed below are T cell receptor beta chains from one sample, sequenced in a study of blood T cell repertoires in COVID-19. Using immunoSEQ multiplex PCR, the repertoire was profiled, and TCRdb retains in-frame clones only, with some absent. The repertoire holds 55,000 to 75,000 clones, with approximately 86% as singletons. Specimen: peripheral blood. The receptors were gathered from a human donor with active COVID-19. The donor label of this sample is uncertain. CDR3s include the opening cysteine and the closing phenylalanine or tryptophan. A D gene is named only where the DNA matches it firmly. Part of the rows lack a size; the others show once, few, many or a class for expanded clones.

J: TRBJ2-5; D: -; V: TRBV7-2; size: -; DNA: TGTGCCAGCAGCTTCAGCCGGGGGTGGGAAGAGACCCAGTACTTC; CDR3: CASSFSRGWEETQYF
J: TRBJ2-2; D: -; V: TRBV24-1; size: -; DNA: TGTGCCACCCAGGGGGCCGGGAGGACCGGGGAGCTGTTTTTT; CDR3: CATQGAGRTGELFF
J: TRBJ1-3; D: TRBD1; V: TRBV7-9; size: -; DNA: TGTGCCAGCCACCGGACAGGGGGGGGAAACACCATATATTTT; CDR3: CASHRTGGGNTIYF
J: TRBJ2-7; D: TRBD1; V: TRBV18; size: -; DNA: TGTGCCAGCTCAGGACAGGGCTACGAGCAGTACTTC; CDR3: CASSGQGYEQYF
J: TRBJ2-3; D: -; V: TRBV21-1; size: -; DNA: TGTGCCAGCAGCAATTTAAAGAGATCGACAGATACGCAGTATTTT; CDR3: CASSNLKRSTDTQYF
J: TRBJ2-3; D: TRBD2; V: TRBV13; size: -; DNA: TGTGCCAGCAGCTCCTTAGCGGGGGCTAGCACAGATACGCAGTATTTT; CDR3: CASSSLAGASTDTQYF
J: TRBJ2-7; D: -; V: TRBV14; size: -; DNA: TGTGCCAGCAGCCAATCCACAGACTACTTAGAGCAGTACTTC; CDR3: CASSQSTDYLEQYF
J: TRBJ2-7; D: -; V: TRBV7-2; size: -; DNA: TGTGCCAGCCGAGGGACTTACGGATCCTACGAGCAGTACTTC; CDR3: CASRGTYGSYEQYF
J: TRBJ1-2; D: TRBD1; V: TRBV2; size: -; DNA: TGTGCCAGCAGTGAAGCAAGGGACAGGGGTCCTGGCTACACCTTC; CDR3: CASSEARDRGPGYTF
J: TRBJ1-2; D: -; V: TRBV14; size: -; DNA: TGTGCCAGCAGCCAAGAGATCATTCAGGGCTATGGCTACACCTTC; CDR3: CASSQEIIQGYGYTF
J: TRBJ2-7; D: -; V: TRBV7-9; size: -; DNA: TGTGCCAGCAGTCACGGGGCCTACGAGCAGTACTTC; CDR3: CASSHGAYEQYF
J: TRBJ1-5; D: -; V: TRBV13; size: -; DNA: TGTGCCAGCAGCCTTTTAAGAGGGAACCATCAGCCCCAGCATTTT; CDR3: CASSLLRGNHQPQHF
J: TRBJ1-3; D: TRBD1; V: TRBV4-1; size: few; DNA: TGCGCCAGCAGCAACCGACAGGGAAGTGGTGGAAACACCATATATTTT; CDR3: CASSNRQGSGGNTIYF
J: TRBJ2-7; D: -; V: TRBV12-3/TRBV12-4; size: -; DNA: TGTGCCAGCGCAGGGTCTTCCTACGAGCAGTACTTC; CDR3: CASAGSSYEQYF
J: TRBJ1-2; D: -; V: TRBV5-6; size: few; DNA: TGTGCCAGCAGCTTGACAAACAACTATGGCTACACCTTC; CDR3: CASSLTNNYGYTF
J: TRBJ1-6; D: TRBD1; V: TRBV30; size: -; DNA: TGTGCCTGGAAGGGACAGTCTAATTCACCCCTCCACTTT; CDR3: CAWKGQSNSPLHF
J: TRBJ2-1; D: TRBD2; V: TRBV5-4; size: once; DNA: TGTGCCAGCAGCGATCTAGCGGGTGTTAATGAGCAGTTCTTC; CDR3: CASSDLAGVNEQFF
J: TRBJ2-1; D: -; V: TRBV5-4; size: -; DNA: TGTGCCAGCAGCTTGGCTTCCCGTTTGAGGGATGAGCAGTTCTTC; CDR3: CASSLASRLRDEQFF
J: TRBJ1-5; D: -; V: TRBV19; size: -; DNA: TGTGCCAGTAGAAAACGCTGGGCGGGTAGCAATCAGCCCCAGCATTTT; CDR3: CASRKRWAGSNQPQHF
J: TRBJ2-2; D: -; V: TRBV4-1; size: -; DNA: TGCGCCAGCAGCTTGACAGGCTTCGGTAACGGGGAGCTGTTTTTT; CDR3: CASSLTGFGNGELFF
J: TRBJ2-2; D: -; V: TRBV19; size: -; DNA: TGTGCCAGTAGTATGACAGGACCGAACACCGGGGAGCTGTTTTTT; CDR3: CASSMTGPNTGELFF
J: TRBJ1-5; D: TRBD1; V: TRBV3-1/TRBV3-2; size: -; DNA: TGTGCCAGCAGCCAAGGGGCAGGGGGATTGAGCAATCAGCCCCAGCATTTT; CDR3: CASSQGAGGLSNQPQHF
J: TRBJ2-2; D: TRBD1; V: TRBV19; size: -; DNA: TGTGCCAGTAGTATACTTCGGGACAGGGCCACCGGGGAGCTGTTTTTT; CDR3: CASSILRDRATGELFF
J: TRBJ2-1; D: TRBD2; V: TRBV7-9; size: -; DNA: TGTGCCAGCAGCTTAGCACGGGGCGCGGCGGGAGGTGGTAATGAGCAGTTCTTC; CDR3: CASSLARGAAGGGNEQFF
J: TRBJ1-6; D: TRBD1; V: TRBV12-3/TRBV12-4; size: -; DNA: TGTGCCAGTGGGACAGGGGGATCATCACCCCTCCACTTT; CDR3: CASGTGGSSPLHF
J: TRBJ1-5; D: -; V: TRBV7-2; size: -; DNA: TGTGCCAGCAGCTTAAATACAGGGACGTATCAGCCCCAGCATTTT; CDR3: CASSLNTGTYQPQHF
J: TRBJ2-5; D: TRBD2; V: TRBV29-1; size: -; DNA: TGCAGCGTTGACCGGACTAGCGGGAGCGGGGAGACCCAGTACTTC; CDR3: CSVDRTSGSGETQYF
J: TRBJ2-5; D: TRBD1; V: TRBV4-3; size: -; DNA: TGCGCCAGCAGCCAGGACAAAACCGGGACAGGGGGAATGAGTGAGACCCAGTACTTC; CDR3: CASSQDKTGTGGMSETQYF
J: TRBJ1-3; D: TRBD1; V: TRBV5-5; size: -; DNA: TGTGCCAGCAGCTTGGCCCCCAGACAGGGGGCTGGAAACACCATATATTTT; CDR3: CASSLAPRQGAGNTIYF
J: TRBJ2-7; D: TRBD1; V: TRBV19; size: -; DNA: TGTGCCAGTAGTATGGGACAGGGATATAGCTCCTACGAGCAGTACTTC; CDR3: CASSMGQGYSSYEQYF
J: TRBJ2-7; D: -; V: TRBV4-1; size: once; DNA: TGCGCCAGCAGCCAAGGTAGGCGGGACGACGCCTACGAGCAGTACTTC; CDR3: CASSQGRRDDAYEQYF
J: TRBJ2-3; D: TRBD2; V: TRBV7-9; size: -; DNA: TGTGCCAGCAGCTTAGGGACTAGCGGGGATACAGATACGCAGTATTTT; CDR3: CASSLGTSGDTDTQYF
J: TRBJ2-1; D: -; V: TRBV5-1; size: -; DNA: TGCGCCAGCAGCTCGGACAAGGCCTACAATGAGCAGTTCTTC; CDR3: CASSSDKAYNEQFF
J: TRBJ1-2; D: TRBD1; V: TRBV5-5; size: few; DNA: TGTGCCAGCAGCACAGGGGCTAACTATGGCTACACCTTC; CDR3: CASSTGANYGYTF
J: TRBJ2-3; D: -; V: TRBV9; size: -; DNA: TGTGCCAGCAGCGTAGGCCAGATTAGCACAGATACGCAGTATTTT; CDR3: CASSVGQISTDTQYF
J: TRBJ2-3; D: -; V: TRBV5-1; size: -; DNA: TGCGCCAGCAGCTTGGAATCACTATCAGTGGAAGATACGCAGTATTTT; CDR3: CASSLESLSVEDTQYF
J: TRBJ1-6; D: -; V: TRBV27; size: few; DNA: TGTGCCAGCAGTGGGCAGAGCAATTCACCCCTCCACTTT; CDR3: CASSGQSNSPLHF
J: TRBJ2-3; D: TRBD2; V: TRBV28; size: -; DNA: TGTGCCAGCAGTTTACACAAAGCGGGGGAAAGCACAGATACGCAGTATTTT; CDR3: CASSLHKAGESTDTQYF
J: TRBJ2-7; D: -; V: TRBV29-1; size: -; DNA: TGCAGCGTTGTGGGCAGATTGTACGAGCAGTACTTC; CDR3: CSVVGRLYEQYF
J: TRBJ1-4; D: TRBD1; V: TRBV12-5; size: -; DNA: TGTGCTAGTGGTTTGGGACAGGGTTTGGAAAAACTGTTTTTT; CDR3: CASGLGQGLEKLFF
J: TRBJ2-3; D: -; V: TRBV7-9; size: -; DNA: TGTGCCGTCAACGGCGGGGTCACAGATACGCAGTATTTT; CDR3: CAVNGGVTDTQYF
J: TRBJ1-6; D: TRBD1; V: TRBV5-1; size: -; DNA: TGCGCCAGCAGCGTACAGGGGAGGAATTCACCCCTCCACTTT; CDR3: CASSVQGRNSPLHF
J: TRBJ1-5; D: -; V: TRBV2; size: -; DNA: TGTGCCAGCAGTGAAAGAACAGGTGTCCAGCCCCAGCATTTT; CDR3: CASSERTGVQPQHF
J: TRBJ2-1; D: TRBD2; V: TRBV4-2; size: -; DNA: TGTGCCAGCAGCCAAGATACTGCTAGCGGGGGCAATGAGCAGTTCTTC; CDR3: CASSQDTASGGNEQFF
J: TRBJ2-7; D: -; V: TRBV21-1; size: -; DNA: TGTGCCAGCAGCTCTCGACCAACCGGGACTAGCGGGAGAATGGACGAGCAGTACTTC; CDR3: CASSSRPTGTSGRMDEQYF
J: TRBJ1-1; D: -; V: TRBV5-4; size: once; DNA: TGTGCCAGCAGCGGGGGGGCGGCGATAAACACTGAAGCTTTCTTT; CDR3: CASSGGAAINTEAFF
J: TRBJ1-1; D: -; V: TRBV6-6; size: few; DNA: TGTGCCAGCAGTTACTCTGCGGGCACTGAAGCTTTCTTT; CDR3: CASSYSAGTEAFF
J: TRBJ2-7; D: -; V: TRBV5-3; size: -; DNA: TGTGCCAGAAGCCAGAATCCGGGACTCCCGTCCTACGAGCAGTACTTC; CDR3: CARSQNPGLPSYEQYF
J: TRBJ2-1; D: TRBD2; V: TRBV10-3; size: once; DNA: TGTGCCATCAGTGTCGGTAGCGGGGGGTACTACAATGAGCAGTTCTTC; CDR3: CAISVGSGGYYNEQFF
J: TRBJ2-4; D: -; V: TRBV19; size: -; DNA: TGTGCCAGTACGGAGCAGCTAGCCAAAAACATTCAGTACTTC; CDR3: CASTEQLAKNIQYF
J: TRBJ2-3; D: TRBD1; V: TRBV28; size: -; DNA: TGTGCCAGCAGTGCCGACAGGGTTCCAGATACGCAGTATTTT; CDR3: CASSADRVPDTQYF